This T cell receptor (beta chain) originates from a study of cytomegalovirus exposure and HLA in healthy donors. The PCR ran on 60 Vbeta and 13 Jbeta primers. The repertoire was sequenced with immunoSEQ multiplex PCR; TCRdb's copy has only in-frame clones and lacks some. The sample table sets out some 75,000 clones. CDR3 size: 14 residues. Per germline, CDR1 LGHNA and CDR2 YSLEER. The germline V and J ends were trimmed by 5 bases and 3 bases, with 13 bases remaining between them. A note on this clone: Its matching antigen is unknown.

Study-wide points: By HLA locus, TCR association rates varied in a later analysis, with DRB1 showing the most and HLA-C the fewest.

The chain recombines TRBV4-3 with TRBJ1-1; D is unclear. Sequenced input: PBMCs. The TCR originated in a boy younger than 18 in good health and CMV-seronegative. The CDR3 protein is CASSYGGLYTEAFF. The CDR3 nucleotides read TGCGCCAGCAGCTACGGCGGGCTGTACACTGAAGCTTTCTTT.